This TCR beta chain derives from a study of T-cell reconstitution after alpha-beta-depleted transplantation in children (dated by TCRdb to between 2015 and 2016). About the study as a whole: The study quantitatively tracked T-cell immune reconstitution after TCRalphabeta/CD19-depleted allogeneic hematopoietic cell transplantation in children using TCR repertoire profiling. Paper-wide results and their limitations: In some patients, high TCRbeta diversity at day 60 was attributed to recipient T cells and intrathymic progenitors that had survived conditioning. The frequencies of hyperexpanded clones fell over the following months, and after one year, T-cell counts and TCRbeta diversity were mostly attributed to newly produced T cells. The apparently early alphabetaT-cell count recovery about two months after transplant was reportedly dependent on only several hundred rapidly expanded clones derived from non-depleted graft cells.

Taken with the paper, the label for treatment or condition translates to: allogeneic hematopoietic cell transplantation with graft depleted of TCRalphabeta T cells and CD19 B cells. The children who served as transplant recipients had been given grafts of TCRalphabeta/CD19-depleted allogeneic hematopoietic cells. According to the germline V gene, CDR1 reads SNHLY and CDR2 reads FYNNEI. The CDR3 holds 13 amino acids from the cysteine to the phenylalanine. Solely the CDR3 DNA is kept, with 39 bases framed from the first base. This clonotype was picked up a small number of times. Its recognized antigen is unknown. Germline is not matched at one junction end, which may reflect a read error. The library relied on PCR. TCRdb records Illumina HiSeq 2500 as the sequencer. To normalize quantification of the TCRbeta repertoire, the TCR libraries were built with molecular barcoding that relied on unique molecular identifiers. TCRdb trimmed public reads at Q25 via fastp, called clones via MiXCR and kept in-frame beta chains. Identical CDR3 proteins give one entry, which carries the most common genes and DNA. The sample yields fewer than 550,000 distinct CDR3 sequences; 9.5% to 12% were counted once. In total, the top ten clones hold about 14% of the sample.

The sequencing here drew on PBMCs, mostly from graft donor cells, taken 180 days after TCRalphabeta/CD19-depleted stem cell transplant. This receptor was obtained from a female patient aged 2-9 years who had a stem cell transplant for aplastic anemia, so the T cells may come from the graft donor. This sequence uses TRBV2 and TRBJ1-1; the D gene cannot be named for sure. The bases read TGTGCCAGCAGGTTGACCCGGAACTCTGAAGCTTTCTTT. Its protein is CASRLTRNSEAFF.